The source of this T cell receptor beta chain is a study of T cells expressing NK-cell markers. Overall study: The authors derived TCR beta repertoires from sorted CD3+CD56+NKG2C+, CD3+CD56+NKG2C- and CD3+CD56-NKG2C+ T cells. In the group of eight sequenced donors, seven were HCMV-seropositive and one was seronegative.

TCRdb reworked the 5' RACE reads into one entry per CDR3 protein, no DNA. Recorded here are a few hundred thousand distinct CDR3 sequences; the top ten clones represent 5.2%. About this clonotype: Its antigen is unidentified.

Regarding the study as a whole: Among CD8+ T cells from about 6 donors, dominant NKG2C+ clonotypes accounted for about 1.0-7.0%.

This TCR derives from a man aged 18 to 69 in good health. The sample comprised blood T cells: a sorted CD56 or NKG2C T cell subset, CD4+ or CD8+ T cells, or bulk PBMC T cells (not recorded which).

The CDR3 reads CASSSYVGQGETQYF. This rearrangement joins TRBV12-3 or TRBV12-4 to TRBJ2-5; TCRdb designates TRBD1, a call that cannot be tested without DNA. CDR3 length: 15 amino acids.